Described below is a single T cell receptor beta chain sequence and its context. The antigen remains unidentified. CDR3 size: 16 residues. Trimming removed 4 bases from V and 6 bases from J; junction bases left unmatched: 12. From germline, CDR1 is MNHEY and CDR2 SVGAGI. This entry comes from a study of cytomegalovirus exposure and HLA in healthy donors. Notes on the study in general: Among TCR sequences, most were rare, though some public TCRs appeared in many donors. There were 150 to 200 TCR beta chains listed as cytomegalovirus-associated. HLA alleles were associated with roughly 17,000 TCR beta sequences in a later analysis at 0.05 false discovery rate.

The PCR employed 60 Vbeta primers together with 13 Jbeta primers. The data were produced by immunoSEQ multiplex PCR, yet TCRdb's version contains in-frame clones alone and is incomplete. The sample holds tens of thousands of clones, 74% seen once. V and J are TRBV6-5 and TRBJ2-7; 10 nucleotides line up with TRBD1. This TCR came from a woman in her forties or fifties in good health and CMV-seropositive. Sequencing was done on a sample of PBMCs. CDR3 region: CASSSVGQGVGLEQYF. DNA for the CDR3: TGTGCCAGCAGTTCCGTCGGACAGGGGGTAGGCCTCGAGCAGTACTTC.